Below are 28 T cell receptor beta chains sequenced from a single sample in a study of blood T cell repertoires in COVID-19. Sequencing was performed with immunoSEQ multiplex PCR; in TCRdb, only in-frame clones are kept and a portion is missing. There are over 400,000 clones in the sample; more than 85% occur only once, and under 9.5% lies in the top ten. The sequencing input was PBMCs or T cells enriched from blood (not recorded which). The receptors stem from an older woman who had recovered from COVID-19.

This chain uses TRBV18 with TRBJ1-6; D possibly corresponds to TRBD1 (5 bases). Germline assignment: CDR1 KGHSH and CDR2 LQKENI. V was shortened by 6 bases and J by 11 bases, with 26 bases between the two germline ends. This CDR3 is built from 17 residues. CDR3 DNA sequence: TGTGCCAGCTCCCCCTATATACAGGCCCAGGTTCGAGCACCCCTCCACTTT. Residues: CASSPYIQAQVRAPLHF.

V and J are TRBV28 and TRBJ2-1, with 9 bases aligning to TRBD2. The CDR3 loop spans 16 amino acids. V was pared by 6 bases and J by 8 bases, with 14 bases of the junction left unmatched. Germline lookup yields CDR1 MDHEN and CDR2 SYDVKM. CDR3 residues: CASRRSGGPGMYEQFF. In DNA form, the CDR3 reads TGTGCCAGCAGACGGAGCGGGGGGCCCGGTATGTATGAGCAGTTCTTC.

This chain links TRBV7-2 with TRBJ2-5, with TRBD1 matching 7 bases. Looked up from germline, CDR1 is SGHTA and CDR2 is FQGNSA. The CDR3 contains 14 residues. V trimming: 4 bases; J trimming: 0 bases; junction bases outside the gene matches: 2. The CDR3 region has the DNA TGTGCCAGCAGCTCAAGGGGGCACCAAGAGACCCAGTACTTC. Amino acids: CASSSRGHQETQYF.

The rearrangement joins TRBV2 to TRBJ1-5, with TRBD1 as a possible D gene (5 bases). The CDR3 loop spans 16 amino acids. Trimming removed 6 bases at V and 6 bases at J, with 21 bases between. CDR1 and CDR2 from the germline V gene are SNHLY and FYNNEI. CDR3 nucleotide sequence: TGTGCCAGCAGGGGGAGGGGTGGCCTTGGGAGTCAGCCCCAGCATTTT. As protein: CASRGRGGLGSQPQHF. The full variable domain, with the rest looked up from reference TRBV2 and TRBJ1-5, is EPEVTQTPSHQVTQMGQEVILRCVPISNHLYFYWYRQILGQKVEFLVSFYNNEISEKSEIFDDQFSVERPDGSNFTLKIRSTKLEDSAMYFCASRGRGGLGSQPQHFGDGTRLSIL.

The V and J genes are TRBV4-1 and TRBJ2-3; TRBD1 agrees at 8 bases. The ends lost 1 base at V and 8 bases at J; junction bases unmatched: 8. The V gene's germline CDR1 is MGHRA and CDR2 YSYEKL. The length of the CDR3 is 15 residues. CDR3 loop: CASSQVVRDRTTQYF. The CDR3 DNA reads as TGCGCCAGCAGCCAAGTCGTAAGGGACAGGACTACGCAGTATTTT.

The V and J genes are TRBV5-4 and TRBJ1-2; D is perhaps TRBD1 (5 bases). The CDR3 length is 14 residues. Germline V lookup: CDR1 SGHNT, CDR2 YYREEE (reference sequence). V lost 0 bases, J lost 4 bases, and 10 bases lay in between. CDR3 region: CASSLEGPGYGYTF. For the CDR3, the DNA is TGTGCCAGCAGCTTGGAGGGGCCGGGCTATGGCTACACCTTC.

V gene TRBV6-2 or TRBV6-3 combines with J gene TRBJ2-7; 9 bases agree with TRBD2. In germline, CDR1 is MNHEY, CDR2 SVGEGT. V shed 0 bases, J shed 0 bases, and the junction held 9 bases outside the gene matches. This CDR3 is built from 18 residues. CDR3 in amino acids: CASSYSGGGAKISYEQYV. In nucleotides, the CDR3 is TGTGCCAGCAGTTACTCTGGCGGGGGGGCCAAAATCTCCTACGAGCAGTACGTC.

The chain employs TRBV24-1 and TRBJ2-3, with a possible D match to TRBD2 (7 bases). V was pared by 1 base and J by 4 bases, with 17 bases between. The CDR3 covers 17 residues. CDR1 is KGHDR, CDR2 SFDVKD, per germline. CDR3 region: CATSDLAGHTQSDTQYF. In nucleotides, the CDR3 is TGTGCCACCAGTGATTTAGCGGGACATACTCAGTCAGATACGCAGTATTTT.

This chain uses TRBV10-3 with TRBJ2-7; the D gene is possibly TRBD2 (5 bases). This CDR3 is 15 amino acids long. Between the trimmed V and J ends, which lost 8 bases and 5 bases, there was a span of 22 bases. Germline lookup yields CDR1 ENHRY and CDR2 SYGVKD. The CDR3: CAIASGSKGLDEQYV. The DNA of the CDR3 is TGTGCCATCGCCTCGGGGAGTAAGGGCCTTGACGAGCAGTACGTC.

This rearrangement joins TRBV24-1 to TRBJ1-2, with 8 bases matching TRBD1. Trimming removed 4 bases from V and 7 bases from J; junction bases left unmatched: 7. CDR3 length equals 14 residues. The germline V gene has CDR1 KGHDR and CDR2 SFDVKD. The CDR3 sequence is CATSDSGQGSGYTF. CDR3 nucleotides: TGTGCCACCAGTGACTCAGGACAGGGCTCTGGCTACACCTTC.

The chain combines TRBV27 with TRBJ1-5, with 10 bases fitting TRBD1. Germline CDR1 is MNHEY and CDR2 is SMNVEV (reference sequence). This CDR3 spans 18 amino acids. V lost 8 bases, J lost 3 bases, and 16 bases stayed unmatched. CDR3: CASCPPSAGTGVNQPQHF. The CDR3 DNA follows: TGTGCCAGCTGCCCTCCGTCCGCCGGGACAGGGGTCAATCAGCCCCAGCATTTT.

This clone has just one count. The CDR3 loop reads CATSKLESNSPLHF. The DNA for the CDR3 is TGTGCCACCTCTAAACTTGAGAGTAATTCACCCCTCCACTTT. The J gene is TRBJ1-6, the V gene TRBV10-3; D gene ambiguous. The CDR3 covers 14 residues. Germline V gene lookup returns CDR1 ENHRY and CDR2 SYGVKD. The ends were cut back, 10 bases at V and 6 bases at J, with 16 bases in the middle.

This chain links TRBV2 with TRBJ1-2; D not certain. Germline V gene lookup returns CDR1 SNHLY and CDR2 FYNNEI. Deletions cut 10 bases from V and 2 bases from J, with 14 bases between. This CDR3 contains 13 residues. The CDR3 is CATGEAANYGYTF. The CDR3 DNA reads as TGTGCCACCGGGGAGGCAGCGAACTATGGCTACACCTTC.

The V call is TRBV9, the J call TRBJ1-1; D gene ambiguous. Germline CDR1 SGDLS, CDR2 YYNGEE. V was clipped by 4 bases and J by 4 bases, with 11 bases between them. The CDR3 runs to 13 residues. The CDR3 region has the DNA TGTGCCAGCAGCCCTGCTAGCATCACTGAAGCTTTCTTT. Its translation: CASSPASITEAFF.

The CDR3: CAISTTGTTEAFF. In DNA form, the CDR3 reads TGTGCCATCAGTACGACAGGGACCACTGAAGCTTTCTTT. This chain joins TRBV10-3 and TRBJ1-1; 7 bases are shared with TRBD1. V shed 5 bases and J 4 bases; nucleotides not matched to a gene: 4. The CDR3 runs to 13 residues. Germline CDR1 and CDR2: ENHRY and SYGVKD.

The chain links TRBV24-1 to TRBJ1-5; D gene uncertain. The CDR3 covers 13 residues. The ends were cut back, 9 bases at V and 1 base at J, with 9 bases in the middle. Germline CDR1 reads KGHDR; CDR2 reads SFDVKD. CDR3 residues: CATLEGSNQPQHF. The CDR3 DNA sequence: TGTGCCACCCTAGAGGGCAGCAATCAGCCCCAGCATTTT.

This chain joins TRBV11-2 and TRBJ2-2, with D possibly TRBD2 on 5 matching bases. The V end lost 2 bases, the J end lost 2 bases, and 12 bases lay between the germline ends. This CDR3 is built from 16 residues. Per the germline V gene, CDR1 is SGHAT and CDR2 is FQNNGV. DNA for the CDR3: TGTGCCAGCAGCTTAAGTCAGCGGACCAACACCGGGGAGCTGTTTTTT. The encoded protein is CASSLSQRTNTGELFF.

V is TRBV3-1 (or the pseudogene TRBV3-2) and J is TRBJ1-4; a weak D match, TRBD1 (6 bases). Germline CDR1 and CDR2: LGHDT and YNNKEL (reference sequence). Deletions cut 2 bases from V and 3 bases from J, with 13 bases between. There are 16 residues in the CDR3. In DNA, the CDR3 is TGTGCCAGCAGCCAATTCGGGGCAGGGGCTAATGAAAAACTGTTTTTT. Its protein product is CASSQFGAGANEKLFF.

The V and J genes are TRBV6-1 and TRBJ1-2; TRBD1 matches at 12 bases. The CDR3 is 16 amino acids. The V gene's germline CDR1 is MNHNS and CDR2 SASEGT. Trimming took 2 bases from V and 3 from J; bases not matched to a gene: 4. The CDR3 loop reads CASSERDRGQYYGYTF. DNA for the CDR3: TGTGCCAGCAGTGAACGGGACAGGGGGCAGTACTATGGCTACACCTTC.

The rearrangement joins TRBV5-1 to TRBJ1-5, with 9 bases identical to TRBD1. J was trimmed by 4 bases and V by 1 base; bases with no gene match: 3. Germline V gives CDR1 SGHRS, CDR2 YFSETQ. The CDR3 length is 15 residues. The CDR3 DNA is TGCGCCAGCAGCTTGACGACAGGGGGTAATCAGCCCCAGCATTTT. Protein sequence: CASSLTTGGNQPQHF.

The rearrangement uses TRBV15 and TRBJ2-1, with TRBD1 matching over 9 bases. The CDR3 covers 15 residues. CDR1 and CDR2 from the germline V gene are LNHNV and YYDKDF (reference sequence). V shed 4 bases and J 2 bases; nucleotides not matched to a gene: 3. Here the CDR3 reads CATSIRQGAYNEQFF. The CDR3 nucleotides are TGTGCCACCAGCATTCGACAGGGGGCCTACAATGAGCAGTTCTTC.

The chain has TRBV6-1 and TRBJ1-6; the D is unclear. V dropped 0 bases and J dropped 9 bases, with 12 bases sitting between them. Germline V lookup: CDR1 MNHNS, CDR2 SASEGT. This CDR3 has 15 amino acids. CDR3 sequence reads: CASSEAEYRVSPLHF. CDR3 coding DNA: TGTGCCAGCAGTGAAGCGGAGTATCGGGTTTCACCCCTCCACTTT.

The rearrangement uses TRBV12-3 or TRBV12-4 and TRBJ2-7, with D perhaps TRBD2 (6 bases). The CDR3 totals 13 residues. V dropped 6 bases and J dropped 7 bases, with 16 bases sitting between them. In DNA form, the CDR3 reads TGTGCCAGCAGCCGCGGGACGGACAATGAGCAGTACTTC. Translating it yields CASSRGTDNEQYF.

In this sample, this clone turned up a few times. DNA of the CDR3: TGTGCCAGCAGCTTTACAGGGGTGACCTACTATGGCTACACCTTC. This translates into CASSFTGVTYYGYTF. The genes are TRBV5-6 and TRBJ1-2; 7 bases fit TRBD1. The germline V gene encodes CDR1 SGHDT and CDR2 YYEEEE. After removal of 2 bases from V and 3 bases from J, the junction contained 7 bases not matched to a gene. This CDR3 has 15 residues.

This chain uses TRBV18 with TRBJ1-1; no reliable D call. The length of the CDR3 is 15 residues. In germline, CDR1 is KGHSH, CDR2 LQKENI. V gave up 4 bases and J gave up 0 bases, with 12 bases separating them. Written as DNA, the CDR3 is TGTGCCAGCTCACAAACGACAACGATGAACACTGAAGCTTTCTTT. Encoded protein: CASSQTTTMNTEAFF.

The rearrangement joins TRBV7-6 to TRBJ2-5, with a tentative D call TRBD1 (6 bases). CDR3 length equals 17 residues. The germline gives CDR1 SGHVS, CDR2 FNYEAQ. Trimming took 5 bases from V and 2 from J, leaving 21 bases between them. CDR3 nucleotide sequence: TGTGCCAGCAGCCCGAATTACGGACAGAGTACTCAAGAGACCCAGTACTTC. Translated: CASSPNYGQSTQETQYF.

V usage is TRBV19 and J usage is TRBJ2-2; 9 bases are shared with TRBD1. This CDR3 contains 15 residues. V trimming: 7 bases; J trimming: 5 bases; junction bases outside the gene matches: 8. Per germline, CDR1 LNHDA and CDR2 SQIVND (reference sequence). DNA of the CDR3: TGTGCCAGTAACTCTAACAGGGGGCGGACCGGGGAGCTGTTTTTT. Translated: CASNSNRGRTGELFF. The full variable domain, rest sourced from reference TRBV19 and TRBJ2-2, is DGGITQSPKYLFRKEGQNVTLSCEQNLNHDAMYWYRQDPGQGLRLIYYSQIVNDFQKGDIAEGYSVSREKKESFPLTVTSAQKNPTAFYLCASNSNRGRTGELFFGEGSRLTVL.

The chain employs TRBV19 and TRBJ1-5, with 9 bases lining up with TRBD1. The CDR3 sequence is 16 residues long. In germline, CDR1 is LNHDA, CDR2 SQIVND (reference sequence). The V segment lost 4 bases and the J segment 2 bases; nucleotides outside the gene matches: 6. The CDR3 reads CASSNRGRGGNQPQHF. CDR3 coding DNA: TGTGCCAGTAGTAACAGGGGGCGCGGTGGCAATCAGCCCCAGCATTTT.